The table lists the clone carrying this T cell receptor (beta chain) with a few counts. Its antigen remains unidentified. Germline V gene lookup returns CDR1 SGDLS and CDR2 YYNGEE. V was pared by 4 bases and J by 11 bases, with 18 bases between. The CDR3 is 13 residues long. Via MiXCR, TCRdb re-called the 5' RACE reads, giving one row per CDR3 protein. The data contain fewer than 550,000 distinct CDR3 sequences, roughly 20% of them singletons. This sample stems from a study of T-cell memory formation after mild COVID-19. Study observations and caveats: Day 15 to 85 contracting clones showed balanced CD4/CD8; day 15 to 37 expanders favored CD4+. Cross-reactive memory appears to have joined, as suggested by some responding clones showing up in pre-infection memory.

The rearrangement links TRBV9 to TRBJ1-1; D may be TRBD1 (6 bases). This TCR came from an adult woman who had mild COVID-19 (a few samples of this study predate the infection). Cell type and time point are not known. The specimen was PBMCs or a T cell subset sorted from them (not recorded which). The CDR3 loop is CASSPQGNRDAFF. As DNA, the CDR3 is TGTGCCAGCAGCCCCCAGGGCAACAGGGACGCTTTCTTT.